The rows below give T cell receptor beta chains drawn from one sample of a study of T cells in Graves' hyperthyroidism and ophthalmopathy. One entry per CDR3 protein results from TCRdb running MiXCR on the multiplex PCR reads. The table shows about 420,000 distinct CDR3 sequences, with roughly an eighth occurring only once. Sequences were obtained from blood. The receptors come from a woman between 18 and 29 years old with Graves' hyperthyroidism. Both conserved end residues are part of each CDR3. The D gene is left open where the match is weak. The size of a clone is reported for some rows only, either as once, few or many, or as a class for expanded clones.

v_gene	abundance	d_gene	j_gene	CDR3nt	CDR3aa
TRBV27	few	NA	TRBJ1-5	TGTGCCAGCAGGACGGGGAGAAATCAGCCCCAGCATTTT	CASRTGRNQPQHF
TRBV4-1	NA	NA	TRBJ2-7	TGCGCCAGCAGCCAAGGAGGGGGGGCCTACTCCTACGAGCAGTACTTC	CASSQGGGAYSYEQYF
TRBV6-1	NA	NA	TRBJ2-5	TGTGCCAGCAATGCCGGTCCAATCCTACAAGAGACCCAGTACTTC	CASNAGPILQETQYF
TRBV4-1	NA	NA	TRBJ2-7	TGCGCCAGCAGCCAAGATACTTCCTGGGTCTCACGGGGCCTCACCTACGAGCAGTACTTC	CASSQDTSWVSRGLTYEQYF
TRBV11-3	many	NA	TRBJ2-7	TGTGCCAGCAGCTTTGGGGGGAGGAACGAGCAGTACTTC	CASSFGGRNEQYF
TRBV30	many	NA	TRBJ1-3	TGTGCCTGGAGGCGTCGAGGCAGCGGGGACACCATATATTTT	CAWRRRGSGDTIYF
TRBV28	many	TRBD1	TRBJ2-3	TGTGCCAGTGGGACAGGGGACACAGATACGCAGTATTTT	CASGTGDTDTQYF
TRBV7-8	many	NA	TRBJ2-5	TGTGCCAGCAGGCCCAGGGCCATCGGAGAGACCCAGTACTTC	CASRPRAIGETQYF
TRBV27	few	NA	TRBJ1-2	TGTGCCAGCAGTTTTTTTGCTAGGACTCCCTATGGCTACACCTTC	CASSFFARTPYGYTF
TRBV30	many	NA	TRBJ2-5	TGTGCCTGGAGTTCCCCGAAGACCCAGTACTTC	CAWSSPKTQYF
TRBV11-1	NA	NA	TRBJ2-2	TGTGCCAGCAGCTTATTCTCGCTCAAAGAGACCGCGAACACCGGGGAGCTGTTTTTT	CASSLFSLKETANTGELFF
TRBV5-6	few	NA	TRBJ2-7	TGTGCCAGCAGCCTCGGTACGGGAGAGGTGGGCTACGAGCAGTACTTC	CASSLGTGEVGYEQYF
TRBV20-1	few	TRBD2	TRBJ2-7	TGCAGTGCTAGTGCCCTAGCGGGAATCTACGAGCAGTACTTC	CSASALAGIYEQYF
TRBV7-9	once	NA	TRBJ2-3	TGCGCCAGCAGCACCCACACAGATACGCAGTATTTT	CASSTHTDTQYF
TRBV7-2	many	NA	TRBJ1-2	TGTGCCAGCAGCTTATTCGGCACCCTCTATGGCTACACCTTC	CASSLFGTLYGYTF
TRBV5-1	many	NA	TRBJ2-3	TGCGCCAGCAGCCGTTCGGGGGCGGCTATGGATACGCAGTATTTT	CASSRSGAAMDTQYF
TRBV15	few	TRBD1	TRBJ2-7	TGTGCCACCAGCAGAGAATCGGGACAGGGACTTCACGAGCAGTACTTC	CATSRESGQGLHEQYF
TRBV28	many	NA	TRBJ2-3	TGTGCCAGCAGTTTAGCCAGGCCGACAGATACGCAGTATTTT	CASSLARPTDTQYF
TRBV11-2	many	NA	TRBJ2-1	TGTGCCAGCAGCTCGGGACTTCCCGGCGGAGCGGAGCAGTTCTTC	CASSSGLPGGAEQFF
TRBV12-3/TRBV12-4	many	NA	TRBJ2-3	TGTGCCAGCAGTTTAAGTGGGAGGTACCGAGAGTATACGCAGTATTTT	CASSLSGRYREYTQYF
TRBV28	many	NA	TRBJ2-3	TGTGCCAGCAGTTTATATTGGACGTCTCTAAGCACAGATACGCAGTATTTT	CASSLYWTSLSTDTQYF
TRBV6-5	few	TRBD2	TRBJ2-5	TGTGCCAGCAGTTACTCCCTAGCGGGAGTCCGGGAGACCCAGTACTTC	CASSYSLAGVRETQYF
TRBV27	many	NA	TRBJ1-2	TGTGCCAGCAGACCACTGGAGGGTAACTATGGCTACACCTTC	CASRPLEGNYGYTF
TRBV19	once	NA	TRBJ1-4	TGTGCCAGTCACGAGACACGCCTTAATGAAAAACTGTTTTTT	CASHETRLNEKLFF
TRBV5-1	many	NA	TRBJ1-2	TGCGCCAGCAGCATCGGGTCCGGAGATAACTATGGCTACACCTTC	CASSIGSGDNYGYTF
TRBV12-3/TRBV12-4	many	NA	TRBJ1-5	TGTGCCAGCAGTTACGAACAGGGTTTTAGCAATCAGCCCCAGCATTTT	CASSYEQGFSNQPQHF
TRBV20-1	NA	NA	TRBJ1-1	TGCAGTGCCGCGGATTGGGGCACTGAAGCTTTCTTT	CSAADWGTEAFF
TRBV3-1	many	NA	TRBJ1-1	TGTGCCAGCAGCCACCTGATGGTAGCTTTCTTT	CASSHLMVAFF
TRBV3-1	many	NA	TRBJ2-2	TGTGCCAGCAGCCAGAGGTGGTCCGGGGAGCTGTTTTTT	CASSQRWSGELFF
TRBV5-6	few	TRBD1	TRBJ1-1	TGTGCCAGCAGCGCGGACAGGGTTCGTTACACTGAAGCTTTCTTT	CASSADRVRYTEAFF
TRBV18	many	NA	TRBJ1-5	TGTGCCAGCTCACCACTTTCAGACTATCAGCCCCAGCATTTT	CASSPLSDYQPQHF
TRBV20-1	many	NA	TRBJ1-1	TGCAGTGCAGACAGGAACCCGAGCACTGAAGCTTTCTTT	CSADRNPSTEAFF
TRBV6-1	many	NA	TRBJ2-2	TGTGCCAGCAGTGACATTTTGAACACCGGGGAGCTGTTTTTT	CASSDILNTGELFF
TRBV20-1	NA	TRBD1	TRBJ1-4	TGCAGTGCTTGGCCCGGGACAGGAGGTGAAAAACTGTTTTTT	CSAWPGTGGEKLFF
TRBV6-5	NA	NA	TRBJ1-1	TGTGCCAGCAGTTACCAGACGAACACTGAAGCTTTCTTT	CASSYQTNTEAFF
TRBV27	few	TRBD1	TRBJ1-2	TGTGCCAGCAGGGACAGGGGGCAGGGCTACACCTTC	CASRDRGQGYTF
TRBV6-2/TRBV6-3	many	NA	TRBJ2-3	TGTGCCAGCCATAACACAGATACGCAGTATTTT	CASHNTDTQYF
TRBV6-4	few	TRBD2	TRBJ2-1	TGTGCCAGCAGTGACGGGTCTAGCGGATACAATGAGCAGTTCTTC	CASSDGSSGYNEQFF